One and the same sample provided the 27 T cell receptor beta chains below, sequenced in a study of radiotherapy plus CTLA-4 blockade in lung cancer. Measured with immunoSEQ multiplex PCR; TCRdb has only the in-frame clones, and not every one. Among about 98,000 clones listed, roughly 80% were seen once. Sequencing was performed on peripheral blood, taken from a patient treated with radiotherapy plus ipilimumab. Every receptor here comes from a human donor with non-small cell lung cancer who had a partial response to radiotherapy plus ipilimumab.

The chain carries TRBV2 and TRBJ1-2; unclear D gene. The germline V gene encodes CDR1 SNHLY and CDR2 FYNNEI. This CDR3 is 14 amino acids long. Trimming stripped 7 bases from V and 1 base from J, with 13 bases between. In DNA form, the CDR3 reads TGTGCCAGCATCTACGGCGGCCTTAACTATGGCTACACCTTC. It encodes CASIYGGLNYGYTF.

The rearrangement joins TRBV5-6 to TRBJ2-1, with unresolved D. V was trimmed by 3 bases and J by 2 bases, leaving 12 bases between them. The CDR3 contains 15 residues. From germline, CDR1 is SGHDT and CDR2 YYEEEE. The CDR3 bases are TGTGCCAGCAGCTCTTTAGTAGTTGCCTACAATGAGCAGTTCTTC. Translating it yields CASSSLVVAYNEQFF.

The V gene is TRBV18, the J gene TRBJ2-1, with D possibly being TRBD1 (6 bases). Trimming stripped 4 bases from V and 1 base from J, with 11 bases between. The CDR3 extends over 15 amino acids. CDR1 KGHSH and CDR2 LQKENI come from the germline V gene. The CDR3 DNA reads TGTGCCAGCTCACGGACGACAGGTTCCTACAATGAGCAGTTCTTC. Encoded protein: CASSRTTGSYNEQFF.

The chain uses TRBV11-2 and TRBJ2-1; 9 bases are shared with TRBD2. Germline CDR1 and CDR2: SGHAT and FQNNGV. V lost 2 bases and J lost 4; bases outside the gene matches: 3. CDR3 length: 15 amino acids. CDR3: CASSLTAGGYNEQFF. The CDR3, as DNA: TGTGCCAGCAGCTTAACAGCGGGAGGTTACAATGAGCAGTTCTTC.

The chain combines TRBV27 with TRBJ2-7, with a possible D match to TRBD2 (6 bases). The CDR3 covers 14 residues. CDR1 and CDR2 from the germline V gene are MNHEY and SMNVEV (reference sequence). The germline V and J ends were trimmed by 3 bases and 10 bases, with 19 bases remaining between them. The CDR3 bases are TGTGCCAGCAGTTTGGAAGGAGGGCCGGGGCGTCAGTACTTC. Protein sequence: CASSLEGGPGRQYF.

V usage is TRBV28 and J usage is TRBJ2-7, with D perhaps TRBD1 (5 bases). This CDR3 contains 14 residues. V was pared by 2 bases and J by 6 bases, with 14 bases between. Germline CDR1 and CDR2: MDHEN and SYDVKM. CDR3 DNA sequence: TGTGCCAGCAGTTTAACTCGGCAGGGTGGCGAGCAGTACTTC. Translating it yields CASSLTRQGGEQYF. Combining the CDR3 with reference TRBV28 and TRBJ2-7 gives the whole variable domain DVKVTQSSRYLVKRTGEKVFLECVQDMDHENMFWYRQDPGLGLRLIYFSYDVKMKEKGDIPEGYSVSREKKERFSLILESASTNQTSMYLCASSLTRQGGEQYFGPGTRLTVT.

The chain employs TRBV19 and TRBJ1-3; D is ambiguous. Trimming pared 3 bases from V and 0 bases from J, leaving 12 bases between. CDR1 LNHDA and CDR2 SQIVND come from the germline V gene (reference sequence). The CDR3 totals 16 residues. The CDR3 reads CASSIAGTYSGNTIYF. In nucleotides, the CDR3 is TGTGCCAGTAGTATTGCGGGTACCTACTCTGGAAACACCATATATTTT.

The chain carries TRBV6-1 and TRBJ2-7; 10 bases fit TRBD1. The CDR3 contains 15 residues. The V gene end was trimmed by 6 bases and the J gene end by 4 bases; junction bases not matched to a gene: 9. From germline, CDR1 is MNHNS and CDR2 SASEGT. The DNA for the CDR3 is TGTGCCAGCAGGGAAAGACAGGGGGCGCGGTACGAGCAGTACTTC. Protein: CASRERQGARYEQYF.

This clone was detected a few times. The chain is built from TRBV29-1 and TRBJ2-7, with D tentatively TRBD1 (8 bases). The CDR3 runs to 14 residues. The germline gives CDR1 SQVTM, CDR2 ANQGSEA. Trimming cost V 8 bases and J 4 bases, with 21 bases left between them. The CDR3 region has the DNA TGCAGCTTTATGGGGGGGACAGGATTTTACGAGCAGTACTTC. Translated: CSFMGGTGFYEQYF.

For the CDR3, the DNA is TGTGCCAGTAGATGGGGGACAGGACCCTCCTACGAGCAGTACTTC. Its protein product is CASRWGTGPSYEQYF. This chain links TRBV19 with TRBJ2-7; 8 bases are shared with TRBD1. Germline-derived CDR1 and CDR2 are LNHDA and SQIVND (reference sequence). The ends lost 6 bases at V and 0 bases at J; junction bases unmatched: 7. This CDR3 comprises 15 residues.

The V gene is TRBV6-6, the J gene TRBJ2-7; D uncertain. Germline CDR1 MNHNY, CDR2 SVGAGI (reference sequence). CDR3 length equals 13 residues. Trimming stripped 2 bases from V and 0 bases from J, with 5 bases between. DNA for the CDR3: TGTGCCAGCAGTTACCAGGCCTCCTACGAGCAGTACTTC. This gives the protein CASSYQASYEQYF.

The V call is TRBV7-9, the J call TRBJ2-2, with TRBD2 identical over 7 bases. Trimming removed 1 base from V and 4 bases from J; junction bases left unmatched: 0. Per the germline V gene, CDR1 is SEHNR and CDR2 is FQNEAQ (reference sequence). The CDR3 covers 14 residues. CDR3 sequence (DNA): TGTGCCAGCAGCTTAGGGGAGGGCACCGGGGAGCTGTTTTTT. Translation: CASSLGEGTGELFF. The whole variable domain, remainder taken from reference TRBV7-9 and TRBJ2-2, is DTGVSQNPRHKITKRGQNVTFRCDPISEHNRLYWYRQTLGQGPEFLTYFQNEAQLEKSRLLSDRFSAERPKGSFSTLEIQRTEQGDSAMYLCASSLGEGTGELFFGEGSRLTVL.

This clone was seen only once. This chain joins TRBV10-2 and TRBJ2-7; the match to TRBD1 covers 7 bases. CDR1 is WSHSY and CDR2 is SAAADI in the germline V gene. V dropped 9 bases and J dropped 2; count of bases not matched to a gene: 4. The CDR3 consists of 12 residues. The CDR3: CASTDRPYEQYF. In nucleotides, the CDR3 is TGCGCCAGTACGGACAGGCCCTACGAGCAGTACTTC.

As to this clone: The sample carries other DNA sequences with the same CDR3. This chain links TRBV9 with TRBJ2-2; TRBD2 aligns across 10 bases. Germline-derived CDR1 and CDR2 are SGDLS and YYNGEE. The CDR3 spans 16 residues. Germline trimming cut 0 bases from V and 4 bases from J; bases unmatched to any gene: 3. The CDR3 is CASSVGAGGSTGELFF. The CDR3 DNA reads as TGTGCCAGCAGCGTAGGAGCGGGAGGGAGCACCGGGGAGCTGTTTTTT.

The gene calls are TRBV5-1 and TRBJ1-4; TRBD1 might be the D (6 bases). This CDR3 is built from 14 residues. CDR1 is SGHRS, CDR2 YFSETQ, per germline. V gave up 2 bases and J gave up 8 bases, with 13 bases separating them. The CDR3 loop reads CASSLQGGEEKLFF. The CDR3, as DNA: TGCGCCAGCAGCTTACAGGGTGGCGAGGAAAAACTGTTTTTT. The whole variable domain, filled in from reference TRBV5-1 and TRBJ1-4, reads KAGVTQTPRYLIKTRGQQVTLSCSPISGHRSVSWYQQTPGQGLQFLFEYFSETQRNKGNFPGRFSGRQFSNSRSEMNVSTLELGDSALYLCASSLQGGEEKLFFGSGTQLSVL.

The chain has TRBV7-2 and TRBJ2-7, with D maybe TRBD2 (6 bases). Germline CDR1 SGHTA, CDR2 FQGNSA. The CDR3 is made up of 16 amino acids. V lost 0 bases and J 5 bases, leaving 17 bases between the germline ends. CDR3 coding DNA: TGTGCCAGCAGCTTAGCTGTTCAGGAGGGGTTCAACGAGCAGTACTTC. Encoded protein: CASSLAVQEGFNEQYF.

This chain joins TRBV5-8 and TRBJ2-1; D call uncertain. Germline assignment: CDR1 SGHTS and CDR2 YDEGEE. V shed 3 bases and J shed 1 base, with 14 bases lying between them. The CDR3 is made up of 16 amino acids. The CDR3 bases are TGTGCCAGCAGCTCCCCTCCGGAGAGGTCCTACAATGAGCAGTTCTTC. This encodes CASSSPPERSYNEQFF.

This rearrangement joins TRBV7-9 to TRBJ1-2; D gene unclear. This CDR3 region has 13 residues. Germline V gene lookup returns CDR1 SEHNR and CDR2 FQNEAQ (reference sequence). Trimming removed 5 bases from V and 6 bases from J, with 13 bases in between. Here the CDR3 DNA reads TGTGCCAGCAGCCGGGGTGTTGAAGATGGCTACACCTTC. Translation gives CASSRGVEDGYTF.

The chain is built from TRBV19 and TRBJ2-5, with 9 positions matching TRBD1. There are 13 residues in the CDR3. CDR1 is LNHDA, CDR2 SQIVND, per germline (reference sequence). Unmatched junction bases numbered 2, after V lost 6 bases and J lost 3 bases. In DNA form, the CDR3 reads TGTGCCAGTAGCTGGACAGGGGAAGAGACCCAGTACTTC. Translating gives CASSWTGEETQYF.

In this sample, this clone turned up a few times. The chain couples TRBV2 to TRBJ1-1; D call uncertain. V lost 8 bases and J 1 base, leaving 11 bases between the germline ends. There are 13 residues in the CDR3. CDR1 is SNHLY, CDR2 FYNNEI, per germline. This CDR3 reads CASRRQANTEAFF. The CDR3 bases are TGTGCCAGCCGCAGACAAGCGAACACTGAAGCTTTCTTT.

This sequence joins TRBV19 and TRBJ1-1; 8 positions agree with TRBD1. The J segment lost 5 bases and the V segment lost 7 bases, leaving 9 bases of the junction unmatched. This CDR3 spans 14 amino acids. Germline CDR1 reads LNHDA; CDR2 reads SQIVND (reference sequence). The CDR3 nucleotides are TGTGCCAGTATTGCCCCCGACAGGGGAACTGAAGCTTTCTTT. It specifies CASIAPDRGTEAFF.

The chain is built from TRBV5-1 and TRBJ2-3, with D tentatively TRBD2 (5 bases). The CDR3 runs to 14 residues. Germline-derived CDR1 and CDR2 are SGHRS and YFSETQ. V shed 0 bases and J shed 6 bases, with 11 bases lying between them. This chain's CDR3 is CASSLEGRVDTQYF. Here the CDR3 DNA reads TGCGCCAGCAGCTTGGAAGGGCGGGTTGATACGCAGTATTTT.

V and J are TRBV5-1 and TRBJ1-2, with D possibly matching TRBD1 (6 bases). The CDR3 has 14 residues. Trimming left V 4 bases short and J 4 bases short, with 14 bases between. Germline V lookup: CDR1 SGHRS, CDR2 YFSETQ. The CDR3 reads CASSQEGGIYGYTF. The CDR3 DNA reads TGCGCCAGCAGCCAAGAAGGGGGAATCTATGGCTACACCTTC.

The chain recombines TRBV7-9 with TRBJ1-2; 9 positions agree with TRBD1. The germline V gene has CDR1 SEHNR and CDR2 FQNEAQ (reference sequence). The CDR3 is made up of 14 amino acids. Losses at the gene ends were 2 bases for V and 6 bases for J; bases not matched to a gene: 4. CDR3 DNA sequence: TGTGCCAGCAGCTTATCACAGGGGGCTGATGGCTACACCTTC. Its translation: CASSLSQGADGYTF.

The chain is built from TRBV5-6 and TRBJ2-5; a possible D gene is TRBD1 (6 bases). This CDR3 is built from 14 residues. V was pared by 1 base and J by 5 bases, with 12 bases between. The V gene's germline CDR1 is SGHDT and CDR2 YYEEEE. CDR3 DNA: TGTGCCAGCAGCTTGCGGCAGGGGAGCGAGACCCAGTACTTC. Protein: CASSLRQGSETQYF.

The chain combines TRBV25-1 with TRBJ2-7; TRBD1 is a possible D gene (6 bases). V lost 7 bases, J lost 0 bases, and 10 bases lay in between. The CDR3 has 13 amino acids. Germline V gene lookup returns CDR1 MGHDK and CDR2 SYGVNS. CDR3 residues: CASNLDSSYEQYF. DNA for the CDR3: TGTGCCAGCAATCTGGACAGCTCCTACGAGCAGTACTTC.

V is TRBV7-8 and J is TRBJ2-5; 9 nucleotides agree with TRBD2. The J call is doubtful: the DNA matches TRBJ2-7 better. There are 16 residues in the CDR3. Germline V CDR1 and CDR2: SGHVS, FQNEAQ. The DNA for the CDR3 is TGTGCCAGCAGCTTAGCCGGGACTAGCCCCGCCTACGAGCAGTACTTC. Its protein product is CASSLAGTSPAYEQYF.